These 25 T cell receptor beta chains originate from one sample sequenced in a study of shared clonotypes between healthy human individuals. Assay used: immunoSEQ multiplex PCR; TCRdb lists only in-frame clones, some missing. The table has hundreds of thousands of clones, 60% to 80% seen once. Specimen: memory CD4+ T cells sorted from blood. Sample subset: CD45RA-negative fraction. These receptors were taken from a woman aged 25-40 years in good health.

The gene calls are TRBV21-1 and TRBJ1-5. TRBV21-1 is a pseudogene segment. The CDR3 has 12 amino acids. Written as DNA, the CDR3 is TGTGCCAGCAGCAACTCGGAGCAGCCCCAGCATTTT. As protein: CASSNSEQPQHF.

The chain carries TRBV7-8 and TRBJ1-4; tentatively, D is TRBD1 (6 bases). CDR1 and CDR2 (germline): SGHVS, FQNEAQ. This CDR3 spans 15 amino acids. With 6 bases removed from V and 11 bases from J, the gap between germline ends came to 22 bases. The CDR3 DNA is TGTGCCAGCAGTTCCTACCGGGACATAAAGGGGAAACTGTTTTTT. Amino acids: CASSSYRDIKGKLFF.

The genes are TRBV5-4 and TRBJ1-2; D not certain. Germline V gives CDR1 SGHNT, CDR2 YYREEE (reference sequence). V was trimmed by 0 bases and J by 4 bases, leaving 13 bases between them. This CDR3 is built from 15 residues. The CDR3 spells CASSLGKESGYGYTF. CDR3 DNA: TGTGCCAGCAGCTTGGGAAAGGAGTCGGGCTATGGCTACACCTTC. The whole variable domain, filled in from reference TRBV5-4 and TRBJ1-2, reads ETGVTQSPTHLIKTRGQQVTLRCSSQSGHNTVSWYQQALGQGPQFIFQYYREEENGRGNFPPRFSGLQFPNYSSELNVNALELDDSALYLCASSLGKESGYGYTFGSGTRLTVV.

This clone was found a few times. The J gene is TRBJ2-3, the V gene TRBV2; D remains unclear. CDR1 and CDR2 from the germline V gene are SNHLY and FYNNEI. This CDR3 is built from 16 residues. Trimming stripped 3 bases from V and 1 base from J, with 14 bases between. The CDR3: CASSDGLGGRTDTQYF. CDR3 sequence (DNA): TGTGCCAGCAGTGACGGGCTAGGTGGGCGCACAGATACGCAGTATTTT.

V usage is TRBV28 and J usage is TRBJ1-5; a weak D match, TRBD1 (6 bases). The CDR3 extends over 15 amino acids. With 5 bases removed from V and 2 bases from J, the gap between germline ends came to 13 bases. Germline V gene sequence: CDR1 MDHEN, CDR2 SYDVKM. The CDR3 bases are TGTGCCAGCAGTCAGTCGGACAGCCGCAATCAGCCCCAGCATTTT. This sequence encodes CASSQSDSRNQPQHF. The full variable domain, completed using reference TRBV28 and TRBJ1-5, is DVKVTQSSRYLVKRTGEKVFLECVQDMDHENMFWYRQDPGLGLRLIYFSYDVKMKEKGDIPEGYSVSREKKERFSLILESASTNQTSMYLCASSQSDSRNQPQHFGDGTRLSIL.

The chain links TRBV5-6 to TRBJ2-1; unclear D gene. Germline CDR1 SGHDT, CDR2 YYEEEE. CDR3 length: 16 residues. V lost 4 bases, J lost 2 bases, and 16 bases lay in between. The CDR3 sequence: CASSPLDRVAYNEQFF. CDR3 DNA sequence: TGTGCCAGCAGCCCCCTCGACCGAGTTGCCTACAATGAGCAGTTCTTC. Looking up the rest from reference TRBV5-6 and TRBJ2-1 gives the full variable domain: DAGVTQSPTHLIKTRGQQVTLRCSPKSGHDTVSWYQQALGQGPQFIFQYYEEEERQRGNFPDRFSGHQFPNYSSELNVNALLLGDSALYLCASSPLDRVAYNEQFFGPGTRLTVL.

This clone has a count of ten or more. The same CDR3 can be traced to other DNA sequences in this sample. The chain joins TRBV2 to TRBJ2-5; TRBD1 agrees at 9 bases. CDR1 is SNHLY and CDR2 is FYNNEI in the germline V gene. This CDR3 has 15 amino acids. The V segment lost 4 bases and the J segment 1 base; nucleotides outside the gene matches: 4. CDR3: CASSGEGQGQETQYF. The CDR3 nucleotides read TGTGCCAGCAGTGGTGAGGGACAGGGCCAAGAGACCCAGTACTTC.

This clone was observed a few times. The chain has TRBV6-5 and TRBJ1-1; D not certain. CDR1 and CDR2 from the germline V gene are MNHEY and SVGAGI. Between the trimmed V and J ends, which lost 0 bases and 2 bases, there was a span of 7 bases. The CDR3 is made up of 14 amino acids. CDR3 nucleotide sequence: TGTGCCAGCAGTTACTCTTACACCAACACTGAAGCTTTCTTT. This encodes CASSYSYTNTEAFF.

The J gene is TRBJ2-3, the V gene TRBV10-2; 7 bases are a match to TRBD2. V lost 2 bases to trimming and J lost 2 bases; unmatched junction nucleotides: 4. The germline CDR1 and CDR2 sequences are WSHSY and SAAADI. This CDR3 spans 15 amino acids. The CDR3 nucleotides read TGCGCCAGCAGTGAGAGCGGGATTAACACAGATACGCAGTATTTT. Protein product: CASSESGINTDTQYF.

The chain carries TRBV10-3 and TRBJ2-1, with 14 bases matching TRBD2. CDR3 length equals 15 residues. Germline CDR1 ENHRY, CDR2 SYGVKD. The trim removed 5 bases at V and 5 bases at J, leaving 2 bases unmatched. CDR3 region: CAISPGLAGDNEQFF. The DNA for the CDR3 is TGTGCCATCAGTCCGGGACTAGCGGGGGACAATGAGCAGTTCTTC.

The V call is TRBV2, the J call TRBJ2-5, with D possibly being TRBD1 (5 bases). CDR3 length: 13 residues. V gave up 5 bases and J gave up 5 bases, with 12 bases separating them. Germline V gene data show CDR1 as SNHLY and CDR2 as FYNNEI. CDR3: CASSPIGAETQYF. CDR3 nucleotide sequence: TGTGCCAGCAGTCCCATAGGGGCGGAGACCCAGTACTTC.

The V and J genes are TRBV28 and TRBJ2-1; D unclear. V lost 2 bases and J lost 14, with 10 bases in between. Germline CDR1 is MDHEN and CDR2 is SYDVKM. There are 11 residues in the CDR3. The CDR3 DNA sequence: TGTGCCAGCAGTTTAAGGCTAGGGAAGTTCTTC. Translating gives CASSLRLGKFF.

V and J are TRBV29-1 and TRBJ1-1; weak D call: TRBD1 (6 bases). V gave up 4 bases and J gave up 3 bases, with 12 bases separating them. The CDR3 loop spans 13 amino acids. Germline V gene lookup returns CDR1 SQVTM and CDR2 ANQGSEA. The CDR3 reads CSVVGDTYTEAFF. DNA for the CDR3: TGCAGCGTTGTTGGGGACACGTACACTGAAGCTTTCTTT.

V and J are TRBV19 and TRBJ1-5, with 7 positions matching TRBD1. This CDR3 is built from 14 residues. V trimming: 5 bases; J trimming: 4 bases; junction bases outside the gene matches: 5. CDR1 is LNHDA, CDR2 SQIVND, per germline (reference sequence). CDR3 in amino acids: CASSLTGSNQPQHF. The DNA of the CDR3 is TGTGCCAGTAGTCTGACAGGGAGTAATCAGCCCCAGCATTTT.

This chain uses TRBV7-2 with TRBJ2-3; no clear D gene. Trimming cost V 5 bases and J 0 bases, with 9 bases left between them. Germline V lookup: CDR1 SGHTA, CDR2 FQGNSA. The CDR3 length is 14 residues. CDR3 nucleotide sequence: TGTGCCAGCAGCCCGTCGTATAGCACAGATACGCAGTATTTT. This encodes CASSPSYSTDTQYF.

This clone has a handful of counts. The genes are TRBV7-3 and TRBJ2-3; D perhaps matches TRBD1 (5 bases). The CDR3 is 15 amino acids. Trimming removed 4 bases at V and 7 bases at J, with 18 bases between. The germline CDR1 and CDR2 sequences are SGHTA and FQGTGA. The CDR3, as DNA: TGTGCCAGCAGCTCCCAGCAGGGCCCCTCATATACGCAGTATTTT. It yields the protein CASSSQQGPSYTQYF.

The J gene is TRBJ1-5, the V gene TRBV7-8; weak D call: TRBD1 (6 bases). Trimming took 7 bases from V and 2 from J, leaving 9 bases between them. CDR1 is SGHVS, CDR2 FQNEAQ, per germline. This CDR3 comprises 13 residues. The CDR3 DNA reads as TGTGCCAGCACCCGACAGGGCAATCAGCCCCAGCATTTT. This sequence encodes CASTRQGNQPQHF.

The CDR3 DNA follows: TGTGCCAGCAGTTTTAGTGGTACTGGGGCCAACGTCCTGACTTTC. This translates into CASSFSGTGANVLTF. The genes are TRBV28 and TRBJ2-6; D call uncertain. The V end lost 3 bases, the J end lost 2 bases, and 8 bases lay between the germline ends. CDR3 length: 15 amino acids. Per the germline V gene, CDR1 is MDHEN and CDR2 is SYDVKM.

This sequence joins TRBV19 and TRBJ1-1, with 8 nucleotides matching TRBD1. This CDR3 is built from 15 residues. Trimming removed 5 bases from V and 0 bases from J; junction bases left unmatched: 5. Germline CDR1 and CDR2: LNHDA and SQIVND (reference sequence). The CDR3 sequence is CASSDRGGVNTEAFF. The DNA of the CDR3 is TGTGCCAGTAGTGACAGGGGAGGGGTGAACACTGAAGCTTTCTTT.

The chain is built from TRBV28 and TRBJ2-3; D remains unclear. The CDR3 is 13 residues long. Germline V gives CDR1 MDHEN, CDR2 SYDVKM. V was shortened by 5 bases and J by 4 bases, with 10 bases between the two germline ends. The CDR3, as DNA: TGTGCCAGCAGTGGGTTCCGCGCAGATACGCAGTATTTT. Protein product: CASSGFRADTQYF.

This chain joins TRBV28 and TRBJ2-7; no firm D call. The germline V gene encodes CDR1 MDHEN and CDR2 SYDVKM. The CDR3 is made up of 13 amino acids. With 2 bases removed from V and 5 bases from J, the gap between germline ends came to 10 bases. For the CDR3, the DNA is TGTGCCAGCAGTTTACGGTGGTCCCACGAGCAGTACTTC. Translating gives CASSLRWSHEQYF.

This clone appeared a few times. V and J are TRBV6-1 and TRBJ2-1; TRBD1 or TRBD2 may be the D gene (5 bases each). Germline CDR1 reads MNHNS; CDR2 reads SASEGT. The CDR3 extends over 12 amino acids. The germline V and J ends were trimmed by 10 bases and 8 bases, with 15 bases remaining between them. The CDR3 coding sequence is TGTGCCACCGGGGCTAGAAGTGATGAGCAGTTCTTC. Translation gives CATGARSDEQFF.

This sequence joins TRBV2 and TRBJ2-3, with 13 bases that match TRBD2. CDR1 SNHLY and CDR2 FYNNEI come from the germline V gene. V lost 4 bases, J lost 7 bases, and 5 bases stayed unmatched. The CDR3 loop spans 15 amino acids. The CDR3 loop reads CASSGTSGRGNTQYF. The CDR3 nucleotides read TGTGCCAGCAGTGGAACTAGCGGGAGGGGAAATACGCAGTATTTT.

The rearrangement uses TRBV11-2 and TRBJ2-7, with 9 bases lining up with TRBD1. Germline lookup yields CDR1 SGHAT and CDR2 FQNNGV. The CDR3 has 16 residues. After removal of 5 bases from V and 0 bases from J, the junction contained 8 bases not matched to a gene. The CDR3 nucleotides are TGTGCCAGCAGCCCCAACAGGGGGCCAGGCTCCTACGAGCAGTACTTC. Translation gives CASSPNRGPGSYEQYF.

The chain combines TRBV5-1 with TRBJ2-3; D gene unclear. Trimming cost V 1 base and J 1 base, with 4 bases left between them. Germline values: CDR1 SGHRS, CDR2 YFSETQ. The CDR3 has 13 residues. For the CDR3, the DNA is TGCGCCAGCAGCTTGACTCGCACAGATACGCAGTATTTT. Its protein product is CASSLTRTDTQYF.